What follows are 9 T cell receptor beta chains derived from one specimen sequenced in a study of early T cells in non-severe SARS-CoV-2 infection. TCRdb re-analysed the 5' RACE reads in MiXCR, keeping a single row per CDR3 protein. Here the sample spans about 64,000 distinct CDR3 sequences, 4.9% being singletons. Source material: whole blood. Source of these receptors: an adult who was a healthcare worker with PCR-confirmed SARS-CoV-2 infection or an uninfected control (not recorded which).

This clonotype appeared many times. J is TRBJ1-3 and V is TRBV7-2; 10 bases fit TRBD1. This CDR3 spans 15 amino acids. Germline V gene data show CDR1 as SGHTA and CDR2 as FQGNSA. The junction had 5 bases not matched to a gene; V was cut back by 5 bases and J by 4 bases. CDR3 sequence reads: CASSPWTGGGNTIYF. The CDR3 region has the DNA TGTGCCAGCAGCCCTTGGACAGGGGGAGGAAACACCATATATTTT.

Many counts were recorded for this clonotype. V and J are TRBV29-1 and TRBJ1-5, with D unresolved. The germline V gene encodes CDR1 SQVTM and CDR2 ANQGSEA. CDR3 length equals 12 residues. V dropped 6 bases and J dropped 0 bases, with 6 bases sitting between them. CDR3 protein: CSVANSNQPQHF. CDR3 DNA: TGCAGCGTGGCAAATAGCAATCAGCCCCAGCATTTT.

The chain joins TRBV5-1 to TRBJ1-3; the match to TRBD1 covers 7 bases. This CDR3 comprises 12 residues. V shed 4 bases, J shed 8 bases, and the junction held 3 bases outside the gene matches. From germline, CDR1 is SGHRS and CDR2 YFSETQ. CDR3 DNA sequence: TGCGCCAGCAGCCAACAGGGGCACACCATATATTTT. It specifies CASSQQGHTIYF.

A note on this clonotype: This may arise from a read error, as a much more abundant clone is one base away. Likely a read error: the CDR3 ends without its conserved phenylalanine or tryptophan. The chain carries TRBV7-2 and TRBJ2-1; D uncertain. Germline V gene lookup returns CDR1 SGHTA and CDR2 FQGNSA. CDR3 size: 14 residues. Trimming shortened V by 1 base and J by 4 bases, and 8 bases separated the two germline ends. CDR3 sequence reads: CASSLGTEYNEQFS. The DNA of the CDR3 is TGTGCCAGCAGCTTAGGGACCGAGTACAATGAGCAGTTCTCC.

The V gene is TRBV5-1, the J gene TRBJ1-6, with a tentative D call TRBD1 (5 bases). V was shortened by 0 bases and J by 4 bases, with 8 bases between the two germline ends. The CDR3 contains 15 residues. In germline, CDR1 is SGHRS, CDR2 YFSETQ. The CDR3 loop is CASSLGTLYNSPLHF. For the CDR3, the DNA is TGCGCCAGCAGCTTGGGGACATTGTATAATTCACCCCTCCACTTT.

This clonotype was counted between two and nine times. This sequence joins TRBV10-2 and TRBJ2-3, with a tentative D call TRBD2 (6 bases). V was trimmed by 8 bases and J by 0 bases, leaving 12 bases between them. Germline V lookup: CDR1 WSHSY, CDR2 SAAADI. The CDR3 length is 14 residues. This CDR3 is CASGDFPSTDTQYF. In DNA, the CDR3 is TGCGCCAGCGGGGACTTTCCTAGCACAGATACGCAGTATTTT.

The chain recombines TRBV4-2 with TRBJ2-1; 8 nucleotides agree with TRBD2. The CDR3 covers 18 residues. Germline V gene lookup returns CDR1 LGHNA and CDR2 YNFKEQ. J gave up 1 base and V 1 base, and 9 bases lay outside the gene matches. The chain's CDR3 is CASSQASLGGGSYNEQFF. CDR3 coding DNA: TGTGCCAGCAGCCAAGCGTCACTCGGCGGGGGGTCCTACAATGAGCAGTTCTTC.

This clonotype was seen ten or more times. The CDR3 nucleotides read TGTGCCAGCAGCTTAGAATCCACTAGCAGATCCGGGGAGCTGTTTTTT. The encoded protein is CASSLESTSRSGELFF. The V gene is TRBV7-6, the J gene TRBJ2-2; a possible D gene is TRBD2 (6 bases). The CDR3 is made up of 16 amino acids. Germline CDR1 SGHVS, CDR2 FNYEAQ. V lost 1 base, J lost 6 bases, and 15 bases lay in between.

The chain couples TRBV10-3 to TRBJ2-1; 10 bases agree with TRBD2. The CDR3 loop spans 15 amino acids. Unmatched junction bases numbered 8, after V lost 8 bases and J lost 4 bases. Germline-derived CDR1 and CDR2 are ENHRY and SYGVKD. CDR3 nucleotides: TGTGCCATCTGGGATACTAGCGGGGCTTACAATGAGCAGTTCTTC. It codes for CAIWDTSGAYNEQFF.